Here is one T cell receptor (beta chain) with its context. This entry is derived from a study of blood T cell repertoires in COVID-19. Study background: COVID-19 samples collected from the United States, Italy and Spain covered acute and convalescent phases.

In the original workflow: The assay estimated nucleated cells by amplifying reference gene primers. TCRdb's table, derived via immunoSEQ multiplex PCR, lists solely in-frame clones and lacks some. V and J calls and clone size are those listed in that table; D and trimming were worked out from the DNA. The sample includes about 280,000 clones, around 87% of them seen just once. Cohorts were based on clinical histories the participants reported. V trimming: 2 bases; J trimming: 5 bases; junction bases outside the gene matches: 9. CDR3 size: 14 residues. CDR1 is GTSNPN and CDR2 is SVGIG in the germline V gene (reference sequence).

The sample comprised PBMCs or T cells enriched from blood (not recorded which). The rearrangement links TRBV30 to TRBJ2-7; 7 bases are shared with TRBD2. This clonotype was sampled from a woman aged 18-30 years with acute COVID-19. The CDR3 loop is CAWSSSGGANEQYF. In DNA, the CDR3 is TGTGCCTGGAGTTCTAGCGGAGGGGCGAACGAGCAGTACTTC.